This entry features one T cell receptor beta chain sequence. Its antigen is as yet unknown. The length of the CDR3 is 15 residues. Germline values: CDR1 SGHTA, CDR2 FQGNSA. Deletions cut 5 bases from V and 0 bases from J, with 11 bases between. The data originate from a study of cytomegalovirus exposure and HLA in healthy donors. Study-wide findings and caveats: The study flagged around 160 TCR beta chains as cytomegalovirus-associated. It was confirmed in vitro that a few of the CMV-associated chains were specific for CMV antigens. Subsequent analysis found a tendency for first-cohort TCR clusters to co-occur within the 120 or so validation repertoires.

Libraries were prepared by immunoSEQ multiplex PCR; TCRdb keeps only in-frame clonotypes and omits some of them. The table records over 150,000 clones, about 90% of them present only once. Sequencing was carried out using PBMCs. The receptor was isolated from a woman in her twenties or thirties in good health and CMV-seronegative. The V call is TRBV7-2, the J call TRBJ1-5; D gene ambiguous. This CDR3 is CASSPQINSNQPQHF. The CDR3 DNA reads as TGTGCCAGCAGCCCACAGATAAATAGCAATCAGCCCCAGCATTTT.